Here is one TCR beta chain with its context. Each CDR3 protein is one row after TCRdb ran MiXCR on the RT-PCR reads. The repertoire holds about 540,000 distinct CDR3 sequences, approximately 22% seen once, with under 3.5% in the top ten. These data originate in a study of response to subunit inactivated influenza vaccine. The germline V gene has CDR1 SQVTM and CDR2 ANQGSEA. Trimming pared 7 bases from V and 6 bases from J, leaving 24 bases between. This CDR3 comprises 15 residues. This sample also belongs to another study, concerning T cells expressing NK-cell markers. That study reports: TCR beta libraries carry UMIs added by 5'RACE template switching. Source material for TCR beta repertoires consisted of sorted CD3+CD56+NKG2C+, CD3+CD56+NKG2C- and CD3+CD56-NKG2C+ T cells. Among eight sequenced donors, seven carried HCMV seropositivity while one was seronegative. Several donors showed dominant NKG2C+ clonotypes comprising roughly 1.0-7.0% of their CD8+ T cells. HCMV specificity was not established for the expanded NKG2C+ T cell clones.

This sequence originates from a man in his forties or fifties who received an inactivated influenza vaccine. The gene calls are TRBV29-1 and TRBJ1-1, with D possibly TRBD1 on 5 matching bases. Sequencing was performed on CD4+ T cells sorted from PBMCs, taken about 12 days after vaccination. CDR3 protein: CSALGFGGFGAEAFF. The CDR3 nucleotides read TGCAGCGCCTTAGGGTTCGGGGGTTTTGGCGCTGAAGCTTTCTTT.